The 28 T cell receptor beta chains below all came from one sample that was sequenced in a study of T cells in Graves' hyperthyroidism and ophthalmopathy. TCR beta CDR3 sequences were amplified from RNA transcripts. In the first-round RT-PCR of the TCR CDR3, the HTBI primer set was used. A single record per CDR3 protein comes from TCRdb applying MiXCR to the multiplex PCR reads. The sample contains 500,000 to 600,000 distinct CDR3 sequences, 46% of which appear only once. Sequences were obtained from peripheral blood or thyroid tissue (not recorded which). The receptors here all came from a woman under 30 with Graves' hyperthyroidism.

There are many counts of this clonotype. This sequence joins TRBV9 and TRBJ1-4, with D possibly being TRBD1 (5 bases). This CDR3 comprises 16 residues. Deletions cut 0 bases from V and 3 bases from J, with 12 bases between. Germline CDR1 is SGDLS and CDR2 is YYNGEE. The CDR3 DNA is TGTGCCAGCAGCGTAGTCGCAGGGCCGGCTAATGAAAAACTGTTTTTT. Translating gives CASSVVAGPANEKLFF.

This CDR3 reads CSAREWKTSGFGELFF. Written as DNA, the CDR3 is TGCAGTGCTAGAGAATGGAAAACTAGCGGGTTCGGGGAGCTGTTTTTT. V usage is TRBV20-1 and J usage is TRBJ2-2, with TRBD2 matching over 9 bases. The CDR3 contains 16 residues. With 0 bases clipped from V and 7 bases from J, the junction kept 9 bases outside the gene matches. Germline CDR1 is DFQATT and CDR2 is SNEGSKA (reference sequence).

The CDR3 coding sequence is TGTGCCATCAGTGAGAAAAAATCTGAAGCTTTCTTT. This gives the protein CAISEKKSEAFF. This chain connects TRBV10-3 to TRBJ1-1; D unclear. Trimming removed 2 bases from V and 6 bases from J, with 7 bases in between. The length of the CDR3 is 12 residues. In germline, CDR1 is ENHRY, CDR2 SYGVKD.

V and J are TRBV6-5 and TRBJ2-3; 7 bases line up with TRBD2. The V segment lost 6 bases and the J segment 2 bases; nucleotides outside the gene matches: 11. Germline V CDR1 and CDR2: MNHEY, SVGAGI. This CDR3 has 16 residues. CDR3 DNA sequence: TGTGCCAGCAGGATTGGGCTAGCGGATATCACAGATACGCAGTATTTT. It specifies CASRIGLADITDTQYF.

This clonotype was found once. V and J are TRBV7-8 and TRBJ2-7; 9 bases align to TRBD1. Germline V gives CDR1 SGHVS, CDR2 FQNEAQ. J was trimmed by 7 bases and V by 0 bases; bases with no gene match: 10. There are 16 residues in the CDR3. The CDR3 spells CASSLAGTGSYNEQYF. DNA of the CDR3: TGTGCCAGCAGCTTAGCGGGGACAGGGAGTTACAATGAGCAGTACTTC.

This clonotype was counted ten times or more. The genes are TRBV29-1 and TRBJ2-5, with 7 bases identical to TRBD1. Trimming removed 6 bases from V and 4 bases from J; junction bases left unmatched: 2. This CDR3 contains 11 residues. The germline gives CDR1 SQVTM, CDR2 ANQGSEA. The CDR3 protein is CSVHRGETQYF. The CDR3 coding sequence is TGCAGCGTCCACAGGGGAGAGACCCAGTACTTC.

As DNA, the CDR3 is TGTGCCAGTAGTATAGTTGCGGGAGGGTACGAGCAGTACTTC. Residues: CASSIVAGGYEQYF. The rearrangement joins TRBV19 to TRBJ2-7, with 9 positions matching TRBD2. The V segment lost 1 base and the J segment 4 bases; nucleotides outside the gene matches: 2. CDR1 and CDR2 from the germline V gene are LNHDA and SQIVND (reference sequence). CDR3 length equals 14 residues.

In its sample, this clonotype was seen once. CDR3 amino acids: CASSRTGRSGANVLTF. As DNA, the CDR3 is TGTGCCAGCAGCCGGACAGGGCGCTCTGGGGCCAACGTCCTGACTTTC. The J gene is TRBJ2-6, the V gene TRBV7-2, with 8 bases fitting TRBD1. Germline values: CDR1 SGHTA, CDR2 FQGNSA. Trimming took 5 bases from V and 0 from J; bases not matched to a gene: 3. The CDR3 is 16 amino acids.

This clonotype appeared many times. The J gene is TRBJ1-1, the V gene TRBV10-3; tentatively, D is TRBD1 (5 bases). The germline V gene encodes CDR1 ENHRY and CDR2 SYGVKD. CDR3 size: 13 residues. Trimming took off 0 bases at V and 3 bases at J, with 5 bases between the two ends. The CDR3: CAISESGDTEAFF. The DNA for the CDR3 is TGTGCCATCAGTGAGTCGGGGGACACTGAAGCTTTCTTT.

The V call is TRBV25-1, the J call TRBJ1-2; D is unresolved. There are 15 residues in the CDR3. Trimming removed 4 bases at V and 4 bases at J, with 16 bases between. The V gene's germline CDR1 is MGHDK and CDR2 SYGVNS. The chain's CDR3 is CASSALPRVAYGYTF. CDR3 in DNA: TGTGCCAGCAGTGCCTTACCCCGGGTTGCCTATGGCTACACCTTC.

The sample holds many counts of this clonotype. V is TRBV7-2 and J is TRBJ2-2; possibly TRBD2 for D (6 bases). CDR1 and CDR2 (germline): SGHTA, FQGNSA. The CDR3 contains 17 residues. Deletions cut 5 bases from V and 4 bases from J, with 20 bases between. The CDR3 protein is CASSLGVEGGITGELFF. CDR3 in DNA: TGTGCCAGCAGCCTAGGGGTGGAGGGAGGCATCACCGGGGAGCTGTTTTTT.

This chain joins TRBV18 and TRBJ1-1; 7 nucleotides match TRBD1. This CDR3 spans 14 amino acids. Trimming cost V 1 base and J 3 bases; bases outside gene matches: 2. Germline CDR1 KGHSH, CDR2 LQKENI. The CDR3 protein is CASSPLGQDTEAFF. CDR3 nucleotide sequence: TGTGCCAGCTCACCACTAGGACAGGACACTGAAGCTTTCTTT.

This clonotype was counted ten times or more. The chain carries TRBV20-1 and TRBJ2-2, with D perhaps given as TRBD1 or TRBD2 (5 bases each). Looked up from germline, CDR1 is DFQATT and CDR2 is SNEGSKA (reference sequence). V lost 7 bases to trimming and J lost 4 bases, with 10 bases between them. The CDR3 is 12 residues long. CDR3 DNA sequence: TGCAGTGGGGGGATCCCCACCGGGGAGCTGTTTTTT. It encodes CSGGIPTGELFF.

The V call is TRBV5-1, the J call TRBJ2-5; possibly TRBD2 for D (6 bases). This CDR3 has 15 residues. Trimming took off 3 bases at V and 5 bases at J, with 17 bases between the two ends. CDR1 is SGHRS, CDR2 YFSETQ, per germline. The CDR3 here is CASSWRAWTGETQYF. The CDR3, as DNA: TGCGCCAGCAGCTGGAGGGCCTGGACCGGGGAGACCCAGTACTTC.

This rearrangement joins TRBV29-1 to TRBJ1-2, with D perhaps matching TRBD1 (5 bases). The CDR3 has 13 amino acids. Trimming left V 8 bases short and J 7 bases short, with 20 bases between. Germline V lookup: CDR1 SQVTM, CDR2 ANQGSEA. The CDR3 DNA sequence: TGCAGCCAAGGTAGTGGGACCGGGGGTGGCTACACCTTC. Protein product: CSQGSGTGGGYTF.

The chain couples TRBV7-2 to TRBJ2-7; 8 nucleotides align to TRBD1. The CDR3 is 13 residues long. Germline V lookup: CDR1 SGHTA, CDR2 FQGNSA. The ends lost 11 bases at V and 5 bases at J; junction bases unmatched: 11. DNA of the CDR3: TGTGCCGCCAGCAGCCAGGACAGGGACGAGCAGTACTTC. This translates into CAASSQDRDEQYF.

The sample holds many counts of this clonotype. Here the CDR3 reads CASSLRDKYYYGYTF. In nucleotides, the CDR3 is TGTGCCAGCAGCTTGCGGGACAAGTACTACTATGGCTACACCTTC. The J gene is TRBJ1-2, the V gene TRBV5-6, with D possibly matching TRBD1 (6 bases). The V end lost 1 base, the J end lost 3 bases, and 13 bases lay between the germline ends. The CDR3 contains 15 residues. The germline V gene encodes CDR1 SGHDT and CDR2 YYEEEE.

This clonotype was recorded many times. The genes are TRBV7-2 and TRBJ2-2; D uncertain. CDR1 SGHTA and CDR2 FQGNSA come from the germline V gene. V lost 1 base, J lost 6 bases, and 9 bases lay in between. The length of the CDR3 is 14 residues. CDR3 protein: CASSLGWLAGELFF. For the CDR3, the DNA is TGTGCCAGCAGCTTAGGGTGGCTGGCCGGGGAGCTGTTTTTT.

The J gene is TRBJ1-3, the V gene TRBV18, with D perhaps matching TRBD1 (6 bases). Trimming cost V 3 bases and J 2 bases, with 20 bases left between them. CDR1 is KGHSH, CDR2 LQKENI, per germline. There are 18 residues in the CDR3. As DNA, the CDR3 is TGTGCCAGCTCACCCACAGGGATTACTCAGCGAACTGGAAACACCATATATTTT. Its translation is CASSPTGITQRTGNTIYF.

V is TRBV2 and J is TRBJ2-5; 7 positions match TRBD2. From germline, CDR1 is SNHLY and CDR2 FYNNEI. The CDR3 runs 15 residues. The trim removed 8 bases at V and 4 bases at J, leaving 13 bases unmatched. CDR3: CASGGRAGAGETQYF. For the CDR3, the DNA is TGTGCCAGCGGGGGGAGGGCGGGAGCCGGAGAGACCCAGTACTTC.

On this clonotype itself: A much larger clone is a single base away; this may be a read error. The chain joins TRBV6-1 to TRBJ1-4; no firm D call. Germline CDR1 reads MNHNS; CDR2 reads SASEGT. CDR3 length equals 15 residues. Trimming removed 6 bases at V and 0 bases at J, with 11 bases between. The CDR3 reads CASSLGFSTNEKLFF. Here the CDR3 DNA reads TGTGCCAGCAGCTTGGGGTTCTCAACTAATGAAAAACTGTTTTTT.

This clonotype was picked up many times. The chain combines TRBV5-1 with TRBJ1-2; D is unclear. V shed 4 bases and J shed 1 base, with 8 bases lying between them. The CDR3 is 13 residues long. Germline V gives CDR1 SGHRS, CDR2 YFSETQ. The CDR3 loop is CASSPVVNYGYTF. The CDR3 nucleotides are TGCGCCAGCAGCCCGGTCGTTAACTATGGCTACACCTTC.

This clonotype was counted ten times or more. The CDR3 region has the DNA TGTGCCAGCAGCGTAGAAGGGTTCAGATCAGAGACCCAGTACTTC. Translating gives CASSVEGFRSETQYF. This chain uses TRBV9 with TRBJ2-5; D gene unclear. CDR1 is SGDLS, CDR2 YYNGEE, per germline. The ends were cut back, 0 bases at V and 4 bases at J, with 13 bases in the middle. The CDR3 spans 15 residues.

V and J are TRBV6-1 and TRBJ2-5; 7 positions agree with TRBD2. The J call may be in error: the DNA end matches TRBJ2-1 better. The CDR3 runs 15 residues. Germline lookup yields CDR1 MNHNS and CDR2 SASEGT. The CDR3 nucleotides are TGTGCCAGCAGTGGGGGCTCTAGCGGCTACAATGAGCAGTTCTTC. This codes for CASSGGSSGYNEQFF.

The sample holds many counts of this clonotype. The chain links TRBV4-1 to TRBJ2-7, with TRBD1 as a possible D gene (5 bases). Per the germline V gene, CDR1 is MGHRA and CDR2 is YSYEKL. V was shortened by 1 base and J by 0 bases, with 10 bases between the two germline ends. The CDR3 length is 15 residues. CDR3 amino acids: CASSQVGASSYEQYF. The CDR3 DNA reads as TGCGCCAGCAGCCAAGTTGGGGCGAGCTCCTACGAGCAGTACTTC.

The chain uses TRBV10-3 and TRBJ1-1; 8 bases are a match to TRBD1. There are 15 residues in the CDR3. Losses at the gene ends were 6 bases for V and 2 bases for J; bases not matched to a gene: 8. Germline CDR1 ENHRY, CDR2 SYGVKD. This CDR3 is CAIRTPGQDNTEAFF. The CDR3 DNA sequence: TGTGCCATCAGGACCCCGGGACAGGACAACACTGAAGCTTTCTTT.

The rearrangement joins TRBV29-1 to TRBJ1-2, with D possibly matching TRBD1 (6 bases). CDR3 length: 14 residues. Germline CDR1 is SQVTM and CDR2 is ANQGSEA. CDR3 DNA: TGCAGTGAAGTGAATTCCGGGACACATTATGGCTACACCTTC. Translating it yields CSEVNSGTHYGYTF.

This clonotype was counted at least ten times. The rearrangement uses TRBV4-1 and TRBJ2-6; no definite D call. Trimming left V 4 bases short and J 3 bases short, with 10 bases between. Germline lookup yields CDR1 MGHRA and CDR2 YSYEKL. There are 15 residues in the CDR3. The CDR3 DNA is TGCGCCAGCAGCCTCGGCCAGCTTGGGGCCAACGTCCTGACTTTC. Its translation is CASSLGQLGANVLTF.